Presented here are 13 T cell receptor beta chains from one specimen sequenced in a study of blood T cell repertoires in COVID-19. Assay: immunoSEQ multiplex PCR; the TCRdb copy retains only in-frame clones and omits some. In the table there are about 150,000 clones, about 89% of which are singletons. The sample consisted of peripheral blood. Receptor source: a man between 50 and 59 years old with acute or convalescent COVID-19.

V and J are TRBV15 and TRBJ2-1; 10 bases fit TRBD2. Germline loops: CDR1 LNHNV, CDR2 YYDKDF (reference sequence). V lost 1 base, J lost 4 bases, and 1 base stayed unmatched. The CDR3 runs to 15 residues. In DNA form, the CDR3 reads TGTGCCACCAGCAGAGGAGCGGGGGGGTACAATGAGCAGTTCTTC. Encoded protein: CATSRGAGGYNEQFF.

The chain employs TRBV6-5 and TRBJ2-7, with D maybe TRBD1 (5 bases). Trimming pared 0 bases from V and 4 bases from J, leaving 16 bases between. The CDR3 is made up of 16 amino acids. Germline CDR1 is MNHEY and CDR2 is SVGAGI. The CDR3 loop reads CASSYSLDGGAYEQYF. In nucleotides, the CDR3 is TGTGCCAGCAGTTACTCTCTGGACGGTGGGGCATACGAGCAGTACTTC.

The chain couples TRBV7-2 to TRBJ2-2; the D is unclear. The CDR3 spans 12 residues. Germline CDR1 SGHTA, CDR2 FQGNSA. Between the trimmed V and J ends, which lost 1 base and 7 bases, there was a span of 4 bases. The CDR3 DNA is TGTGCCAGCAGCTTAGTAAACGGGGAGCTGTTTTTT. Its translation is CASSLVNGELFF.

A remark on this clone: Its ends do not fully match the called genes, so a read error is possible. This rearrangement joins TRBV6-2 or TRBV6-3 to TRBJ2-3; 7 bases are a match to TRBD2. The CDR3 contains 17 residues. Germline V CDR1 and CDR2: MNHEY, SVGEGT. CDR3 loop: CASSHSYGEGGTDTQYF. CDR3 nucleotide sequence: TGTGCCAGCAGTCACTCCTACGGGGAGGGAGGCACAGATACGCAGTATTTT.

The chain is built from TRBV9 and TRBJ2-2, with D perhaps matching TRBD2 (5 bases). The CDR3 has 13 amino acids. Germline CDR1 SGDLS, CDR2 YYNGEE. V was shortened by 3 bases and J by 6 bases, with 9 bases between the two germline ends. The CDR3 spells CASSANGAGELFF. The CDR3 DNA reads TGTGCCAGCAGCGCGAACGGGGCCGGGGAGCTGTTTTTT.

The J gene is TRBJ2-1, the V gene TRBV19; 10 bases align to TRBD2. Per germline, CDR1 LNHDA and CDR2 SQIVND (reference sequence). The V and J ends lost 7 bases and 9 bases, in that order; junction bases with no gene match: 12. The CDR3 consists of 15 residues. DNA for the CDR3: TGTGCCAGTACTATGGGTGCTAGCGGGAGTGGTGAGCAGTTCTTC. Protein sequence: CASTMGASGSGEQFF.

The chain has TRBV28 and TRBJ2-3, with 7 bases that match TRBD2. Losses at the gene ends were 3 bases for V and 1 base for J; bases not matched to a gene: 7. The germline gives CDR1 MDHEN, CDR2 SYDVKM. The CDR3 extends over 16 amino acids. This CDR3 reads CASSLDPSGRTDTQYF. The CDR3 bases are TGTGCCAGCAGTTTGGACCCTAGCGGCCGCACAGATACGCAGTATTTT.

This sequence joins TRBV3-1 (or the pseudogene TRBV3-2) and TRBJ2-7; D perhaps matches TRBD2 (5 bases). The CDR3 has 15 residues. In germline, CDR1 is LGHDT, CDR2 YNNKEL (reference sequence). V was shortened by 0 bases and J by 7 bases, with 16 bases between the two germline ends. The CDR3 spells CASSQDQTPGWEQYF. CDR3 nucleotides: TGTGCCAGCAGCCAAGATCAGACTCCGGGGTGGGAGCAGTACTTC.

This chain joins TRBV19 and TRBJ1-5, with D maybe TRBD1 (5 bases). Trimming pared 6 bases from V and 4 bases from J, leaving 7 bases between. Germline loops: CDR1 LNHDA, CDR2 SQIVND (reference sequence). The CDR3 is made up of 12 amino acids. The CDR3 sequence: CASRAGNQPQHF. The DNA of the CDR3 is TGTGCCAGTAGGGCAGGGAATCAGCCCCAGCATTTT. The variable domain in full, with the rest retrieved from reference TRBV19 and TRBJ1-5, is DGGITQSPKYLFRKEGQNVTLSCEQNLNHDAMYWYRQDPGQGLRLIYYSQIVNDFQKGDIAEGYSVSREKKESFPLTVTSAQKNPTAFYLCASRAGNQPQHFGDGTRLSIL.

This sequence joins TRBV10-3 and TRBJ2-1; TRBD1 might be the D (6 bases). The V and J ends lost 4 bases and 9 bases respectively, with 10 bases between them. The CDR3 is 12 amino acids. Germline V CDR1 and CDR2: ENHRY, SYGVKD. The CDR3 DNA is TGTGCCATCAGTGGCACAGGGAGTGAGCAGTTCTTC. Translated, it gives CAISGTGSEQFF.

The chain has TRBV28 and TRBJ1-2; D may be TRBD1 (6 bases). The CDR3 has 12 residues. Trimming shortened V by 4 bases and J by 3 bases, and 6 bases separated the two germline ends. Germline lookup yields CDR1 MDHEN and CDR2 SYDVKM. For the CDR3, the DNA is TGTGCCAGCAGTTGGACAGACTATGGCTACACCTTC. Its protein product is CASSWTDYGYTF.

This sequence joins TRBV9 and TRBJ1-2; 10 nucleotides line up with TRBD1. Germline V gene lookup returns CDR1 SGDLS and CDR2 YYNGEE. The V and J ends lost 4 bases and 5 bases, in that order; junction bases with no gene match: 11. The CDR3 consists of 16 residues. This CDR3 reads CASSHHGGQGVYGYTF. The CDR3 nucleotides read TGTGCCAGCAGCCACCACGGCGGACAGGGGGTTTATGGCTACACCTTC.

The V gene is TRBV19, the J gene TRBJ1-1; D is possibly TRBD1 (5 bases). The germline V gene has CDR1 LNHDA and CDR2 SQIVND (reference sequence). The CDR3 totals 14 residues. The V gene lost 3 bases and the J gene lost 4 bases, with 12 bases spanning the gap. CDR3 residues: CASSIYRGPTEAFF. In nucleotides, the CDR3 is TGTGCCAGTAGTATTTATAGGGGTCCCACTGAAGCTTTCTTT.